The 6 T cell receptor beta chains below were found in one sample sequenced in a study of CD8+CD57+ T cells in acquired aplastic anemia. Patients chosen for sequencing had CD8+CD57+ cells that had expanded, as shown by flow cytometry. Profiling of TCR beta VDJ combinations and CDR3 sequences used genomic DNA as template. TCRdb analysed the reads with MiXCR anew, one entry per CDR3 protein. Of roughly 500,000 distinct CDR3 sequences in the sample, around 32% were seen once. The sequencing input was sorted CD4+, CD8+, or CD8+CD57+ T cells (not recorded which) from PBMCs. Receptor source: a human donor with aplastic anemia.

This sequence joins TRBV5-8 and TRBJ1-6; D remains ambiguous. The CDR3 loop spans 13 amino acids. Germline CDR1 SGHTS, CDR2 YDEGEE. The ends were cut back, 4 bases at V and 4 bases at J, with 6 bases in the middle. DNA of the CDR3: TGTGCCAGCAGCGGCCATTATAATTCACCCCTCCACTTT. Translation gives CASSGHYNSPLHF.

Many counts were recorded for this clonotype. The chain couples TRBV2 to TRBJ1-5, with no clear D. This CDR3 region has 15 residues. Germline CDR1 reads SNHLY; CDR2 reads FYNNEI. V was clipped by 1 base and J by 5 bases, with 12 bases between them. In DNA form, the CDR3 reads TGTGCCAGCAGTGAAGATAGGGCAGACCATCAGCCCCAGCATTTT. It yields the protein CASSEDRADHQPQHF. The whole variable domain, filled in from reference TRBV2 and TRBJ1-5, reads EPEVTQTPSHQVTQMGQEVILRCVPISNHLYFYWYRQILGQKVEFLVSFYNNEISEKSEIFDDQFSVERPDGSNFTLKIRSTKLEDSAMYFCASSEDRADHQPQHFGDGTRLSIL.

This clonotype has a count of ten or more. In nucleotides, the CDR3 is TGTGCCATCAGTCCAACGGACAGGGGGCCGGGTCAGCCCCAGCATTTT. It codes for CAISPTDRGPGQPQHF. The chain uses TRBV10-3 and TRBJ1-5, with 11 bases aligning to TRBD1. Looked up from germline, CDR1 is ENHRY and CDR2 is SYGVKD. V was pared by 5 bases and J by 6 bases, with 9 bases of the junction left unmatched. The CDR3 has 16 amino acids.

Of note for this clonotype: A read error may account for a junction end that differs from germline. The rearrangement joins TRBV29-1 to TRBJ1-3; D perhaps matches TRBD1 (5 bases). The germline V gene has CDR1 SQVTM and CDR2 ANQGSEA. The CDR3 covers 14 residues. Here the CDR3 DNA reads TGCAGCGCAACGGGGGGGAACTCTGGAGACACCATATATTTT. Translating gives CSATGGNSGDTIYF.

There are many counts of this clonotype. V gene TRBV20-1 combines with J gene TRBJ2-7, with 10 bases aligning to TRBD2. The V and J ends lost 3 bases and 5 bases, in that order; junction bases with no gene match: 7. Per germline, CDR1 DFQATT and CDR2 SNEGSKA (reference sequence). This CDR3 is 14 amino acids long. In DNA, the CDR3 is TGCAGTGCTAGCCGCCCGGGACTAGCGCACGAGCAGTACTTC. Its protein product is CSASRPGLAHEQYF.

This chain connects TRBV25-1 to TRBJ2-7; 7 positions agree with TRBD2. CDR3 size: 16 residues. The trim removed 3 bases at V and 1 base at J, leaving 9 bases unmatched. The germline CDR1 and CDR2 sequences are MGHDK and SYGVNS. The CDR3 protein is CASSDVGGGLSYEQYF. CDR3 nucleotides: TGTGCCAGCAGTGACGTCGGGGGAGGGTTGTCCTACGAGCAGTACTTC.